Listed below are T cell receptor beta chains from one sample, sequenced in a study of vaccination and CD4 T cells after COVID-19. Antigen specificity for these receptors is unknown. TCRdb reprocessed the PCR reads via MiXCR and lists one record per CDR3 protein. The sample lists roughly 15,000 distinct CDR3 sequences; 40% to 60% were seen once. The source material was cultured CD4+ T cells from blood, sampled after SARS-CoV-2 vaccination. Source of these receptors: a human donor with COVID-19. Both conserved end residues are part of each CDR3. D genes are given only for firm matches. Expanded clones are given a class, and other clones once, few, many or no size at all.

v_call: TRBV25-1
j_call: TRBJ2-2
d_call: -
clone_size: -
cdr3_aa: CASSETRHGTGELFF
cdr3_nt: TGTGCCAGCAGTGAAACCCGTCATGGAACCGGGGAGCTGTTTTTT

v_call: TRBV5-1
j_call: TRBJ1-5
d_call: -
clone_size: -
cdr3_aa: CASSLGGNSNQPQHF
cdr3_nt: TGCGCCAGCAGCTTAGGCGGAAATAGCAATCAGCCCCAGCATTTT

v_call: TRBV18
j_call: TRBJ1-6
d_call: TRBD1
clone_size: -
cdr3_aa: CASSQGAIASPLHF
cdr3_nt: TGTGCCAGCTCCCAGGGGGCGATTGCTTCACCCCTCCACTTT

v_call: TRBV14
j_call: TRBJ2-4
d_call: -
clone_size: -
cdr3_aa: CASSERGIAKNIQYF
cdr3_nt: TGTGCCAGCAGTGAAAGGGGGATAGCCAAAAACATTCAGTACTTC

v_call: TRBV11-3
j_call: TRBJ1-2
d_call: -
clone_size: -
cdr3_aa: CASSLGQNYGYTF
cdr3_nt: TGTGCCAGCAGCCTCGGACAGAACTATGGCTACACCTTC

v_call: TRBV5-1
j_call: TRBJ2-1
d_call: -
clone_size: -
cdr3_aa: CASSSAGTQYNEQFF
cdr3_nt: TGCGCCAGCAGCTCAGCCGGGACTCAATACAATGAGCAGTTCTTC

v_call: TRBV6-1
j_call: TRBJ2-7
d_call: TRBD1
clone_size: -
cdr3_aa: CASSEVPGQPLGPQYF
cdr3_nt: TGTGCCAGCAGTGAAGTACCGGGACAGCCTCTTGGGCCCCAGTACTTC

v_call: TRBV20-1
j_call: TRBJ2-2
d_call: -
clone_size: -
cdr3_aa: CSVPTGTTNTGELFF
cdr3_nt: TGCAGTGTTCCGACCGGGACAACGAACACCGGGGAGCTGTTTTTT

v_call: TRBV6-1
j_call: TRBJ1-3
d_call: TRBD1
clone_size: few
cdr3_aa: CASSLNDLGQGGNTIYF
cdr3_nt: TGTGCCAGCAGCCTTAACGACCTGGGACAGGGAGGAAACACCATATATTTT

v_call: TRBV20-1
j_call: TRBJ1-1
d_call: -
clone_size: few
cdr3_aa: CSARFVLTAFF
cdr3_nt: TGCAGTGCTAGATTTGTGCTGACGGCTTTCTTT

v_call: TRBV4-1
j_call: TRBJ2-3
d_call: -
clone_size: -
cdr3_aa: CASSQGSGSTDTQYF
cdr3_nt: TGCGCCAGCAGCCAAGGGTCAGGGTCCACAGATACGCAGTATTTT

v_call: TRBV11-2
j_call: TRBJ2-2
d_call: -
clone_size: -
cdr3_aa: CASSGGGTNTGELFF
cdr3_nt: TGTGCCAGCAGCGGAGGTGGGACGAACACCGGGGAGCTGTTTTTT

v_call: TRBV6-5
j_call: TRBJ1-5
d_call: -
clone_size: -
cdr3_aa: CASSSPGDQPQHF
cdr3_nt: TGTGCCAGCAGTTCCCCAGGGGACCAGCCCCAGCATTTT

v_call: TRBV5-4
j_call: TRBJ1-1
d_call: TRBD1
clone_size: -
cdr3_aa: CASSRTGWTGAFF
cdr3_nt: TGTGCCAGCAGCCGGACAGGTTGGACTGGAGCTTTCTTT

v_call: TRBV10-1
j_call: TRBJ2-3
d_call: -
clone_size: -
cdr3_aa: CATGTSTDTQYF
cdr3_nt: TGCGCCACCGGGACTAGCACAGATACGCAGTATTTT

v_call: TRBV27
j_call: TRBJ1-1
d_call: -
clone_size: few
cdr3_aa: CASSLRLGNTEAFF
cdr3_nt: TGTGCCAGCAGTTTAAGGTTAGGGAACACTGAAGCTTTCTTT

v_call: TRBV7-2
j_call: TRBJ2-3
d_call: -
clone_size: -
cdr3_aa: CASSDTDTQYF
cdr3_nt: TGTGCCAGCAGCGACACAGATACGCAGTATTTT

v_call: TRBV11-2
j_call: TRBJ2-3
d_call: TRBD2
clone_size: -
cdr3_aa: CASSPGLAGNTQYF
cdr3_nt: TGTGCCAGCAGCCCTGGACTAGCGGGGAATACGCAGTATTTT

v_call: TRBV21-1
j_call: TRBJ2-5
d_call: -
clone_size: hyperexpanded
cdr3_aa: CASRRAGETQYF
cdr3_nt: TGTGCCAGCAGGAGGGCCGGGGAGACCCAGTACTTC

v_call: TRBV18
j_call: TRBJ1-2
d_call: TRBD1
clone_size: -
cdr3_aa: CASSPTGTGDGGYTF
cdr3_nt: TGTGCCAGCTCACCTACCGGGACAGGGGATGGTGGCTACACCTTC

v_call: TRBV24-1
j_call: TRBJ1-5
d_call: -
clone_size: -
cdr3_aa: CATSGQRPNQPQHF
cdr3_nt: TGTGCCACCAGTGGGCAGCGACCAAATCAGCCCCAGCATTTT

v_call: TRBV7-9
j_call: TRBJ1-4
d_call: -
clone_size: -
cdr3_aa: CASSSRSLQDEKLFF
cdr3_nt: TGTGCCAGCAGCTCGCGGTCATTACAGGATGAAAAACTGTTTTTT

v_call: TRBV6-1
j_call: TRBJ1-5
d_call: -
clone_size: -
cdr3_aa: CASSEAGSQPQHF
cdr3_nt: TGTGCCAGCAGTGAAGCGGGGAGTCAGCCCCAGCATTTT

v_call: TRBV6-2/TRBV6-3
j_call: TRBJ1-1
d_call: -
clone_size: medium-sized
cdr3_aa: CASIGGRNTEAFF
cdr3_nt: TGTGCCAGCATCGGGGGCAGGAACACTGAAGCTTTCTTT

v_call: TRBV10-1
j_call: TRBJ2-3
d_call: -
clone_size: -
cdr3_aa: CASSGFDSGDTQYF
cdr3_nt: TGCGCCAGCAGTGGATTCGACTCGGGAGATACGCAGTATTTT

v_call: TRBV19
j_call: TRBJ1-1
d_call: -
clone_size: -
cdr3_aa: CASSIPGPEAFF
cdr3_nt: TGTGCCAGTAGTATCCCTGGGCCCGAAGCTTTCTTT

v_call: TRBV4-2
j_call: TRBJ2-3
d_call: -
clone_size: -
cdr3_aa: CASSQAVGPVGADTQYF
cdr3_nt: TGTGCCAGCAGCCAAGCTGTCGGCCCCGTTGGGGCAGATACGCAGTATTTT

v_call: TRBV20-1
j_call: TRBJ2-3
d_call: -
clone_size: -
cdr3_aa: CSAHGTGGTDTQYF
cdr3_nt: TGCAGTGCCCACGGGACTGGGGGCACAGATACGCAGTATTTT

v_call: TRBV12-3/TRBV12-4
j_call: TRBJ1-5
d_call: -
clone_size: -
cdr3_aa: CASSLLANQPQHF
cdr3_nt: TGTGCCAGCAGTTTGCTTGCTAATCAGCCCCAGCATTTT

v_call: TRBV19
j_call: TRBJ1-4
d_call: TRBD1
clone_size: -
cdr3_aa: CASSRGDRGYEKLFF
cdr3_nt: TGTGCCAGTAGTCGGGGGGACAGGGGGTATGAAAAACTGTTTTTT

v_call: TRBV28
j_call: TRBJ2-5
d_call: -
clone_size: -
cdr3_aa: CATAGWGRGSKETQYF
cdr3_nt: TGTGCCACAGCCGGTTGGGGGCGGGGGAGTAAAGAGACCCAGTACTTC

v_call: TRBV6-1
j_call: TRBJ2-6
d_call: TRBD1
clone_size: -
cdr3_aa: CASRGPNSGANVLTF
cdr3_nt: TGTGCCAGTAGGGGGCCCAACTCTGGGGCCAACGTCCTGACTTTC

v_call: TRBV6-1
j_call: TRBJ2-3
d_call: TRBD2
clone_size: -
cdr3_aa: CASSGTSGTDTQYF
cdr3_nt: TGTGCCAGCAGTGGGACTAGCGGGACAGATACGCAGTATTTT